These 3 T cell receptor beta chains came from one sample sequenced in a study of T cell responses to AZD1222 COVID-19 vaccine. Assay: immunoSEQ multiplex PCR; the TCRdb copy retains only in-frame clones and omits some. This table holds 150,000 to 200,000 clones, about nine tenths found once. The starting material was peripheral blood, obtained on day 0 of AZD1222 vaccination. The origin of the receptors is an adult in good health.

The chain carries TRBV12-3 or TRBV12-4 and TRBJ2-3; D uncertain. Deletions cut 1 base from V and 2 bases from J, with 4 bases between. The CDR3 has 13 amino acids. The CDR3 region has the DNA TGTGCCAGCAGTTTAGTGCCCACAGATACGCAGTATTTT. As protein: CASSLVPTDTQYF.

This clone has only a few counts. The chain uses TRBV28 and TRBJ1-3; D unclear. Looked up from germline, CDR1 is MDHEN and CDR2 is SYDVKM. With 6 bases removed from V and 0 bases from J, the gap between germline ends came to 12 bases. The CDR3 consists of 15 residues. The CDR3 nucleotides are TGTGCCAGCAGAAACGACGGCGGCTCTGGAAACACCATATATTTT. It yields the protein CASRNDGGSGNTIYF.

This sequence joins TRBV10-3 and TRBJ1-1, with no clear D. Germline V gene data show CDR1 as ENHRY and CDR2 as SYGVKD. This CDR3 comprises 14 residues. The germline V and J ends were trimmed by 6 bases and 5 bases, with 16 bases remaining between them. The CDR3 DNA reads as TGTGCCATCAGCCCGCGGGAGTCCGGGACTGAAGCTTTCTTT. It encodes CAISPRESGTEAFF.